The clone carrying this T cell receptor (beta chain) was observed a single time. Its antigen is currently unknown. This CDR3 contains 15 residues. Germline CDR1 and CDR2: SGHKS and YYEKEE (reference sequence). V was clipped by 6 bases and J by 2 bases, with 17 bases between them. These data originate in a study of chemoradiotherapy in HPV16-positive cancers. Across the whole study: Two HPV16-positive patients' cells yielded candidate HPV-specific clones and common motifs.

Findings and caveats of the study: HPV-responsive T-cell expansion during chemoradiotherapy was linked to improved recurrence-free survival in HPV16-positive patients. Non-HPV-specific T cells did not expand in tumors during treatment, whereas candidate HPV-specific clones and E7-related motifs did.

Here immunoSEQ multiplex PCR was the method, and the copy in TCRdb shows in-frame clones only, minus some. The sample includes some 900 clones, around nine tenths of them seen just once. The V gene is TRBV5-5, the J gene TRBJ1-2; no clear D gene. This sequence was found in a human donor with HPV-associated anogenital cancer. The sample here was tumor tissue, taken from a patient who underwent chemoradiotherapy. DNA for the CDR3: TGTGCCAGCACCCGAGGGCCAGGTGAAAACTATGGCTACACCTTC. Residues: CASTRGPGENYGYTF.